This is a list of T cell receptor beta chains from one sample in a study of T cell responses to AZD1222 COVID-19 vaccine. Method: immunoSEQ multiplex PCR; TCRdb's copy keeps in-frame clones and lacks some. The profile shows over 150,000 clones, 85% to 95% of them singletons. Sequencing used peripheral blood, obtained 28 days after the second dose of the MenACWY control vaccine. These receptors came from an adult who received the MenACWY meningococcal vaccine as a control. Each CDR3 is given with its conserved first and last residue. D genes are given only for firm matches. Size values are once, few and many counts, or a class for expanded clones, and some rows have none.

v_gene	j_gene	d_gene	abundance	CDR3nt	CDR3aa
TRBV6-4	TRBJ2-1	NA	NA	TGTGCCAGCAGTGAGGGACCTGTGTCCTACAATGAGCAGTTCTTC	CASSEGPVSYNEQFF
TRBV6-2/TRBV6-3	TRBJ2-7	TRBD1	NA	TGTGCCAGCAGTCCGACAGGGGCGAGCTCCTACGAGCAGTACTTC	CASSPTGASSYEQYF
TRBV28	TRBJ1-2	TRBD1	NA	TGTGCCAGCAGGGGGACAGGGAATCAAGGCTACACCTTC	CASRGTGNQGYTF
TRBV7-6	TRBJ2-1	NA	NA	TGTGCCAGCAGCTTATCCCCGGGGGACTACAATGAGCAGTTCTTC	CASSLSPGDYNEQFF
TRBV18	TRBJ2-2	TRBD1	once	TGTGCCAGCTCCCCACGACAGGGGAACACCGGGGAGCTGTTTTTT	CASSPRQGNTGELFF
TRBV29-1	TRBJ2-7	NA	once	TGCAGCGCCTTTGCGGCATTCCCCTCCTACGAGCAGTACTTC	CSAFAAFPSYEQYF
TRBV7-9	TRBJ2-2	NA	NA	TGTGCCGGCGGGGTGAACACCGGGGAGCTGTTTTTT	CAGGVNTGELFF
TRBV6-5	TRBJ1-5	TRBD1	NA	TGTGCCAGCAGTTTAAGACAGGGGAGCAATCAGCCCCAGCATTTT	CASSLRQGSNQPQHF
TRBV2	TRBJ2-2	NA	NA	TGTGCCAGCAAGGAACAGGTTGTATTAGGGGAGCTGTTTTTT	CASKEQVVLGELFF
TRBV12-5	TRBJ2-7	TRBD1	NA	TGTGCTAGTGGTCCTGACAGGGGCTCCTACGAGCAGTACTTC	CASGPDRGSYEQYF